The table lists the clone carrying this TCR beta chain with many counts. Its target is unknown. Unique molecular identifiers were used to barcode this TCRbeta library. One entry per CDR3 protein results from TCRdb running MiXCR on the PCR reads. The sample carries a few hundred thousand distinct CDR3 sequences, 10% to 15% recorded once. This record comes from a study of T-cell reconstitution after alpha-beta-depleted transplantation in children. The J segment lost 3 bases and the V segment lost 8 bases, leaving 10 bases of the junction unmatched. The CDR3 length is 15 residues. From germline, CDR1 is DFQATT and CDR2 SNEGSKA (reference sequence). General study points: At the one-year point after transplant, T-cell counts and TCRbeta diversity were found to come mostly from T cells that had been newly produced.

This sequence originates from a male patient younger than 18 who had a stem cell transplant for acute myeloid leukemia, so the T cells may come from the graft donor. Sequenced material: PBMCs, mostly from graft donor cells, taken 360 days after TCRalphabeta/CD19-depleted stem cell transplant. The gene calls are TRBV20-1 and TRBJ2-5, with 12 nucleotides matching TRBD2. Written as DNA, the CDR3 is TGCAGTCGGGAGGCGACTAGCGGGAGAAAAGAGACCCAGTACTTC. Protein product: CSREATSGRKETQYF.